Here is one TCR beta chain with its context. This sample is drawn from a study of shared clonotypes between healthy human individuals. Assay: immunoSEQ multiplex PCR; the TCRdb copy retains only in-frame clones and omits some. The table shows approximately 2.3 million clones, with just over 90% occurring only once. The clonotype comes from a man aged 18 to 29 in good health. Some clones in this sample may be carry-over from other donors' samples. Sequencing was carried out using naive CD4+ T cells from PBMCs. Subset specified: CD45RA+ positively selected.

CDR3 coding DNA: TGTGCCAGCAGCACCGGGACTAGCGGGAGGCGGTACAATGAGCAGTTCTTC. Amino acids: CASSTGTSGRRYNEQFF. The J gene is TRBJ2-1, the V gene TRBV11-3; TRBD2 agrees at 15 bases. The V segment lost 5 bases and the J segment 4 bases; nucleotides outside the gene matches: 6. The CDR3 is 17 amino acids. The germline V gene encodes CDR1 SGHNT and CDR2 YENEEA.